This TCR beta chain was captured by sequencing in a study of shared clonotypes between healthy human individuals. Per the germline V gene, CDR1 is SNHLY and CDR2 is FYNNEI. The V segment lost 8 bases and the J segment 1 base; nucleotides outside the gene matches: 3. The CDR3 runs to 13 residues. Clones were sequenced by immunoSEQ multiplex PCR, and TCRdb holds only the in-frame ones, with some missing. The sample records around 2,000,000 clones, under 95% being singletons. The naive CD8 fraction comprised CD45RO-negative cells positively selected for CCR7 and excluded terminally differentiated effector memory CD45RA+ cells.

The chain combines TRBV2 with TRBJ2-7; 9 bases map to TRBD1. Sequencing was performed on naive CD8+ T cells from PBMCs. The TCR was taken from a young man in good health. Some clones in this sample may be carry-over from other donors' samples. The CDR3 DNA reads TGTGCCAGCTACGGGACAGGGTCCTACGAGCAGTACTTC. Encoded protein: CASYGTGSYEQYF.